The next 23 T cell receptor beta chains were all read from a single sample in a study of T cell responses to AZD1222 COVID-19 vaccine. The assay was immunoSEQ multiplex PCR, and TCRdb's table has in-frame clones only and misses some. The repertoire holds 110,000 to 150,000 clones, with nearly 95% as singletons. Source: peripheral blood, taken on day 0 of AZD1222 vaccination. The receptor set was obtained from an adult in good health.

V gene TRBV19 combines with J gene TRBJ2-2; the match to TRBD2 covers 8 bases. With V trimmed by 0 bases and J by 5 bases, 17 bases remained unmatched. The CDR3 runs 20 residues. Per the germline V gene, CDR1 is LNHDA and CDR2 is SQIVND (reference sequence). The CDR3 spells CASSIDRRSSGSRGTGELFF. DNA of the CDR3: TGTGCCAGTAGTATAGACCGACGTTCTAGCGGGTCCCGGGGTACCGGGGAGCTGTTTTTT.

In the case of this clone: This same CDR3 is encoded by further DNA sequences in the sample. This chain joins TRBV5-1 and TRBJ1-2; TRBD1 matches at 8 bases. With V trimmed by 4 bases and J by 7 bases, 9 bases remained unmatched. There are 14 residues in the CDR3. The germline CDR1 and CDR2 sequences are SGHRS and YFSETQ. The CDR3 is CASSLAQGASGYTF. For the CDR3, the DNA is TGCGCCAGCAGCCTGGCTCAGGGGGCTAGTGGCTACACCTTC.

The rearrangement uses TRBV7-9 and TRBJ1-2; D may be TRBD1 (6 bases). CDR3 length equals 15 residues. Trimming stripped 3 bases from V and 4 bases from J, with 15 bases between. CDR1 and CDR2 (germline): SEHNR, FQNEAQ (reference sequence). This CDR3 is CASSFQAGEAYGYTF. The CDR3 DNA reads TGTGCCAGCAGCTTCCAGGCAGGGGAGGCCTATGGCTACACCTTC.

V usage is TRBV6-6 and J usage is TRBJ1-4, with D perhaps matching TRBD1 (6 bases). CDR1 and CDR2 from the germline V gene are MNHNY and SVGAGI (reference sequence). Trimming removed 0 bases from V and 7 bases from J, with 12 bases in between. The CDR3 is 15 amino acids. Written as DNA, the CDR3 is TGTGCCAGCAGTTACTCGGCAGGGGACGTTGAAAAACTGTTTTTT. It yields the protein CASSYSAGDVEKLFF.

The chain combines TRBV11-2 with TRBJ2-5, with D uncertain. V gave up 3 bases and J gave up 1 base, with 9 bases separating them. CDR3 length: 14 residues. Per the germline V gene, CDR1 is SGHAT and CDR2 is FQNNGV. The CDR3 DNA reads as TGTGCCAGCAGCTTTAGAGTGGGCCAAGAGACCCAGTACTTC. Amino acids: CASSFRVGQETQYF.

The chain links TRBV3-1 (or the pseudogene TRBV3-2) to TRBJ1-1; perhaps TRBD1 as D (6 bases). V dropped 4 bases and J dropped 14 bases, with 20 bases sitting between them. This CDR3 has 13 residues. CDR1 and CDR2 from the germline V gene are LGHDT and YNNKEL (reference sequence). CDR3 in amino acids: CASSPRGGGRGFF. CDR3 DNA sequence: TGTGCCAGCAGCCCCCGAGGGGGGGGACGGGGATTCTTT.

The chain employs TRBV18 and TRBJ2-5, with D tentatively TRBD1 (5 bases). With 5 bases removed from V and 4 bases from J, the gap between germline ends came to 8 bases. CDR1 KGHSH and CDR2 LQKENI come from the germline V gene. This CDR3 comprises 12 residues. CDR3 region: CASSSQGETQYF. The DNA of the CDR3 is TGTGCCAGCTCAAGTCAGGGAGAGACCCAGTACTTC.

This chain links TRBV9 with TRBJ2-2, with 9 positions matching TRBD2. The V segment lost 7 bases and the J segment 4 bases; nucleotides outside the gene matches: 5. Germline-derived CDR1 and CDR2 are SGDLS and YYNGEE. The CDR3 is 14 amino acids. CDR3 sequence reads: CASAASGTTGELFF. The CDR3 DNA reads TGTGCCAGCGCGGCTAGCGGGACCACCGGGGAGCTGTTTTTT. The entire variable domain, with the rest obtained from reference TRBV9 and TRBJ2-2, is as follows: DSGVTQTPKHLITATGQRVTLRCSPRSGDLSVYWYQQSLDQGLQFLIQYYNGEERAKGNILERFSAQQFPDLHSELNLSSLELGDSALYFCASAASGTTGELFFGEGSRLTVL.

V and J are TRBV11-2 and TRBJ2-1; TRBD1 is a possible D gene (6 bases). Trimming removed 5 bases from V and 0 bases from J, with 11 bases in between. The CDR3 loop spans 15 amino acids. The V gene's germline CDR1 is SGHAT and CDR2 FQNNGV. CDR3 loop: CASSPTGSSYNEQFF. CDR3 coding DNA: TGTGCCAGCAGCCCTACAGGGAGCTCCTACAATGAGCAGTTCTTC.

V and J are TRBV11-2 and TRBJ2-3; maybe TRBD2 (6 bases). CDR1 SGHAT and CDR2 FQNNGV come from the germline V gene. This CDR3 has 14 amino acids. The V gene lost 5 bases and the J gene lost 6 bases, with 15 bases spanning the gap. The CDR3 DNA reads as TGTGCCAGCAGCGTGACTAGGGGTGGGGATACGCAGTATTTT. Encoded protein: CASSVTRGGDTQYF.

The DNA for the CDR3 is TGCGCCAGCAGCGTAGGGGGAATCAATCAGCCCCAGCATTTT. Protein: CASSVGGINQPQHF. This chain links TRBV5-1 with TRBJ1-5; D might be TRBD1 (6 bases). CDR3 length: 14 residues. Trimming pared 4 bases from V and 3 bases from J, leaving 11 bases between. Germline V lookup: CDR1 SGHRS, CDR2 YFSETQ.

This sequence joins TRBV5-6 and TRBJ1-2; D is unclear. Germline V gives CDR1 SGHDT, CDR2 YYEEEE. The length of the CDR3 is 16 residues. Trimming stripped 6 bases from V and 4 bases from J, with 22 bases between. CDR3 in DNA: TGTGCCAGCACCTCCGAGGGCAGGCGCGAGGTCTATGGCTACACCTTC. Amino acids: CASTSEGRREVYGYTF.

In its sample, this clone was seen once. The chain is built from TRBV27 and TRBJ1-1; D is ambiguous. V lost 5 bases, J lost 7 bases, and 17 bases lay in between. The CDR3 is 14 amino acids. CDR1 and CDR2 from the germline V gene are MNHEY and SMNVEV (reference sequence). The CDR3 protein is CASSPRRAWDEAFF. DNA of the CDR3: TGTGCCAGCAGTCCTCGGCGGGCCTGGGATGAAGCTTTCTTT.

V gene TRBV30 combines with J gene TRBJ2-2, with a weak D call TRBD2 (5 bases). This CDR3 is 16 amino acids long. Deletions cut 3 bases from V and 4 bases from J, with 18 bases between. The germline gives CDR1 GTSNPN, CDR2 SVGIG (reference sequence). This CDR3 reads CAWSPHLRVGTGELFF. CDR3 DNA: TGTGCCTGGAGCCCCCACCTGAGGGTCGGCACCGGGGAGCTGTTTTTT. Looking up the rest from reference TRBV30 and TRBJ2-2 gives the full variable domain: SQTIHQWPATLVQPVGSPLSLECTVEGTSNPNLYWYRQAAGRGLQLLFYSVGIGQISSEVPQNLSASRPQDRQFILSSKKLLLSDSGFYLCAWSPHLRVGTGELFFGEGSRLTVL.

The chain carries TRBV5-1 and TRBJ1-2, with D maybe TRBD1 (6 bases). Germline V gene data show CDR1 as SGHRS and CDR2 as YFSETQ. Trimming pared 3 bases from V and 2 bases from J, leaving 14 bases between. The CDR3 is 15 residues long. This chain's CDR3 is CASSSTGQRNYGYTF. The DNA for the CDR3 is TGCGCCAGCAGCTCAACCGGACAGCGGAACTATGGCTACACCTTC. The entire variable domain, with the rest obtained from reference TRBV5-1 and TRBJ1-2, is as follows: KAGVTQTPRYLIKTRGQQVTLSCSPISGHRSVSWYQQTPGQGLQFLFEYFSETQRNKGNFPGRFSGRQFSNSRSEMNVSTLELGDSALYLCASSSTGQRNYGYTFGSGTRLTVV.

The CDR3 bases are TGCGCCAGCAGCTTGGCGCCAGCGGGGGGCAATGAGCAGTTCTTC. Protein sequence: CASSLAPAGGNEQFF. The V call is TRBV5-1, the J call TRBJ2-1; TRBD2 aligns across 9 bases. This CDR3 is built from 15 residues. The germline gives CDR1 SGHRS, CDR2 YFSETQ. Trimming took 0 bases from V and 6 from J; bases not matched to a gene: 4.

The chain links TRBV19 to TRBJ1-6, with 8 bases aligning to TRBD1. The CDR3 length is 17 residues. Germline V gives CDR1 LNHDA, CDR2 SQIVND (reference sequence). J lost 5 bases, V lost 5 bases, and 11 bases had no gene match. CDR3 bases: TGTGCCAGTAGTCCGGGAGGACAGGGATCGGATAATTCACCCCTCCACTTT. This encodes CASSPGGQGSDNSPLHF.

V is TRBV6-1 and J is TRBJ2-1, with TRBD2 identical over 8 bases. CDR1 is MNHNS and CDR2 is SASEGT in the germline V gene. The CDR3 is 16 residues long. J gave up 7 bases and V 0 bases, and 8 bases lay outside the gene matches. The CDR3 DNA reads TGTGCCAGCAGTGAAGCGGTAGCGGGATTATGGAATGAGCAGTTCTTC. This sequence encodes CASSEAVAGLWNEQFF.

The sample holds one count of this clone. The chain is built from TRBV29-1 and TRBJ2-7; the D gene is possibly TRBD2 (6 bases). V dropped 2 bases and J dropped 5 bases, with 10 bases sitting between them. The CDR3 loop spans 12 amino acids. Germline V gene lookup returns CDR1 SQVTM and CDR2 ANQGSEA. As DNA, the CDR3 is TGCAGCGTTGAATCTAGCGTGCACGAGCAGTACTTC. Amino acids: CSVESSVHEQYF.

The chain employs TRBV15 and TRBJ2-7; TRBD1 or TRBD2 may be the D gene (6 bases each). There are 17 residues in the CDR3. The V end was cut by 1 base, the J end by 0 bases, with 16 bases between. Germline lookup yields CDR1 LNHNV and CDR2 YYDKDF (reference sequence). As DNA, the CDR3 is TGTGCCACCAGCAGAGGAAGGGGGACTTTTACCTCCTACGAGCAGTACTTC. Its translation: CATSRGRGTFTSYEQYF.

The CDR3 DNA reads as TGTGCCAGCAGCCTGAGACAGGGGAAGGGGAGCAATCAGCCCCAGCATTTT. This translates into CASSLRQGKGSNQPQHF. This chain uses TRBV21-1 with TRBJ1-5; TRBD1 is the table's D call and was not checked against the DNA. TRBV21-1 corresponds to a pseudogene. The CDR3 runs to 17 residues.

The gene calls are TRBV18 and TRBJ2-1, with D hard to call. CDR1 and CDR2 (germline): KGHSH, LQKENI. This CDR3 contains 15 residues. V gave up 1 base and J gave up 1 base, with 8 bases separating them. The CDR3 DNA reads as TGTGCCAGCTCACCACTAATGGAGTCCTACAATGAGCAGTTCTTC. It is translated as CASSPLMESYNEQFF.

This chain uses TRBV4-1 with TRBJ2-1; 10 nucleotides align to TRBD2. Per the germline V gene, CDR1 is MGHRA and CDR2 is YSYEKL. The CDR3 is 15 amino acids. V shed 5 bases, J shed 7 bases, and the junction held 8 bases outside the gene matches. CDR3 DNA sequence: TGCGCCAGCAGCGGTTTAGCGGGAGGTCGTAATGAGCAGTTCTTC. Its translation: CASSGLAGGRNEQFF.